The source of this T cell receptor beta chain is a study of spatial heterogeneity in lung cancer. Study at large: At a median of roughly 2 years after resection, follow-up PBMC samples were sequenced when available. Within raw reads, each unique TCR and UMI combination appeared on average more than ten times. A consistent excess of beta-chain over alpha-chain sequences was detected.

Stated time point: blood at routine non-recurrence follow-up after resection. In each case, whole RNA from tumor, nontumor lung or frozen PBMC was sequenced unsorted. Details on this clonotype: As yet, its antigen is unknown.

Overall study results and limits: In blood, ubiquitous expanded tumor TCRs appeared more at resection than follow-up.

TCRdb analysed the 5' RACE reads with MiXCR anew, one entry per CDR3 protein. Of fewer than 55,000 distinct CDR3 sequences in the sample, 6.5% to 7.5% were seen once. V lost 2 bases and J lost 4; bases outside the gene matches: 8. The CDR3 is 17 amino acids. This sequence joins TRBV23-1 and TRBJ2-1, with TRBD2 identical over 10 bases. TRBV23-1 is reported as an ORF; its role is uncertain. The material was PBMCs, obtained at follow-up. This sequence originates from a female donor with early-stage non-small cell lung cancer. The DNA for the CDR3 is TGCGCCAGCAGTCAAGAGGCTAGCGGGGGCCCTTACAATGAGCAGTTCTTC. Amino acids: CASSQEASGGPYNEQFF.